This T cell receptor beta chain was sequenced during a study of HIV-infected patients and healthy controls. CDR3 size: 14 residues. The germline V gene has CDR1 SGHTA and CDR2 FQGNSA. V dropped 4 bases and J dropped 7; count of bases not matched to a gene: 5. Study-level results: The authors saw processing only sixteen HIV-infected individuals as a major limitation on generality.

cDNA was made from 500 ng RNA using alpha and beta constant primers. Using multiplexing indices, alpha and beta chain libraries were generated apart by chain-specific third strand synthesis. TCRdb reanalysed the 5' RACE reads using MiXCR and keeps one entry per CDR3 protein. The sample carries 18,000 or so distinct CDR3 sequences, approximately 12% recorded once. Whole blood was used without fractionation, so all unsorted peripheral T cells were included. Ten or more counts support this clonotype. Its specificity is unknown. The chain has TRBV7-2 and TRBJ1-5; TRBD1 matches at 9 bases. The receptor comes from an adult in good health. Material for sequencing was blood. Written as DNA, the CDR3 is TGTGCCAGCAGCTGGGGACAGGGAGAACAGCCCCAGCATTTT. It specifies CASSWGQGEQPQHF.